What follows are 14 T cell receptor beta chains derived from one specimen sequenced in a study of blood T cell repertoires in COVID-19. Sequencing was performed with immunoSEQ multiplex PCR; in TCRdb, only in-frame clones are kept and a portion is missing. The sample shows 100,000 to 150,000 clones, about 83% of them seen only once. Material for sequencing was peripheral blood. Receptor source: a man of 80 years or more with active or convalescent COVID-19.

The gene calls are TRBV7-2 and TRBJ1-1; D call uncertain. The germline V gene has CDR1 SGHTA and CDR2 FQGNSA. This CDR3 is built from 15 residues. V lost 4 bases to trimming and J lost 1 base, with 13 bases between them. The CDR3 sequence: CASSSPGRGNTEAFF. CDR3 DNA sequence: TGTGCCAGCAGCTCGCCGGGCCGGGGGAACACTGAAGCTTTCTTT.

J is TRBJ2-3 and V is TRBV5-1; TRBD2 is a possible D gene (6 bases). From germline, CDR1 is SGHRS and CDR2 YFSETQ. CDR3 length: 17 amino acids. The germline V and J ends were trimmed by 4 bases and 0 bases, with 18 bases remaining between them. CDR3 amino acids: CASSGVGGADSTDTQYF. For the CDR3, the DNA is TGCGCCAGCAGCGGCGTTGGAGGGGCCGATAGCACAGATACGCAGTATTTT.

CDR3 sequence (DNA): TGTGCCAGCTCACCCGACAGGGACACTGAAGCTTTCTTT. Protein: CASSPDRDTEAFF. The J gene is TRBJ1-1, the V gene TRBV18, with TRBD1 matching 7 bases. Germline CDR1 reads KGHSH; CDR2 reads LQKENI. The V segment lost 3 bases and the J segment 3 bases; nucleotides outside the gene matches: 1. The CDR3 extends over 13 amino acids.

The chain links TRBV10-3 to TRBJ2-3; 8 positions agree with TRBD2. Germline V gene sequence: CDR1 ENHRY, CDR2 SYGVKD. The length of the CDR3 is 14 residues. J lost 4 bases, V lost 7 bases, and 7 bases had no gene match. Here the CDR3 reads CAINPGGAADTQYF. CDR3 bases: TGTGCCATCAATCCCGGGGGGGCTGCAGATACGCAGTATTTT.

The chain employs TRBV19 and TRBJ2-3; TRBD2 aligns across 14 bases. This CDR3 contains 17 residues. In germline, CDR1 is LNHDA, CDR2 SQIVND (reference sequence). With 5 bases clipped from V and 3 bases from J, the junction kept 7 bases outside the gene matches. CDR3 loop: CASSSGRLAGGTDTQYF. CDR3 coding DNA: TGTGCCAGTAGTTCCGGCCGACTAGCGGGGGGGACAGATACGCAGTATTTT. Looking up the rest from reference TRBV19 and TRBJ2-3 gives the full variable domain: DGGITQSPKYLFRKEGQNVTLSCEQNLNHDAMYWYRQDPGQGLRLIYYSQIVNDFQKGDIAEGYSVSREKKESFPLTVTSAQKNPTAFYLCASSSGRLAGGTDTQYFGPGTRLTVL.

The chain uses TRBV6-5 and TRBJ2-5; perhaps TRBD1 as D (5 bases). Germline lookup yields CDR1 MNHEY and CDR2 SVGAGI. This CDR3 comprises 13 residues. Trimming stripped 8 bases from V and 5 bases from J, with 15 bases between. This CDR3 reads CASRSRGGETQYF. For the CDR3, the DNA is TGTGCCAGCCGAAGTAGGGGTGGGGAGACCCAGTACTTC.

This chain uses TRBV11-2 with TRBJ2-1; tentatively, D is TRBD2 (6 bases). CDR1 is SGHAT, CDR2 FQNNGV, per germline. The CDR3 loop spans 15 amino acids. V was pared by 3 bases and J by 4 bases, with 13 bases between. This CDR3 is CASSFGWGVYNEQFF. CDR3 bases: TGTGCCAGCAGCTTTGGGTGGGGGGTGTACAATGAGCAGTTCTTC.

The chain is built from TRBV6-5 and TRBJ1-2, with D possibly being TRBD1 (5 bases). Trimming removed 5 bases at V and 6 bases at J, with 19 bases between. Per the germline V gene, CDR1 is MNHEY and CDR2 is SVGAGI. There are 15 residues in the CDR3. The CDR3 protein is CASSQTGTGGDGYTF. CDR3 DNA sequence: TGTGCCAGCAGTCAGACCGGGACGGGAGGGGATGGCTACACCTTC.

A single count supports this clone. CDR3 loop: CASSTQGTGNTEAFF. Written as DNA, the CDR3 is TGTGCCAGTAGTACACAGGGTACTGGGAACACTGAAGCTTTCTTT. This sequence joins TRBV19 and TRBJ1-1, with a tentative D call TRBD1 (6 bases). In germline, CDR1 is LNHDA, CDR2 SQIVND (reference sequence). The V gene lost 4 bases and the J gene lost 1 base, with 13 bases spanning the gap. This CDR3 is 15 amino acids long.

This chain uses TRBV9 with TRBJ2-3; 9 bases agree with TRBD2. The CDR3 runs 18 residues. V was clipped by 4 bases and J by 1 base; unmatched bases: 13. CDR1 is SGDLS, CDR2 YYNGEE, per germline. The CDR3 bases are TGTGCCAGCAGCACCCCCTTGGGGCGGGGGGGCGGCACAGATACGCAGTATTTT. Its protein is CASSTPLGRGGGTDTQYF. Supplemented by reference TRBV9 and TRBJ2-3, the full variable domain reads DSGVTQTPKHLITATGQRVTLRCSPRSGDLSVYWYQQSLDQGLQFLIQYYNGEERAKGNILERFSAQQFPDLHSELNLSSLELGDSALYFCASSTPLGRGGGTDTQYFGPGTRLTVL.

The chain carries TRBV4-3 and TRBJ1-4, with TRBD1 matching 10 bases. V was pared by 0 bases and J by 8 bases, with 15 bases of the junction left unmatched. The CDR3 contains 19 residues. Germline V gene sequence: CDR1 LGHNA, CDR2 YSLEER. Here the CDR3 DNA reads TGCGCCAGCAGCCAAGAGATCGGGGACAGGGGCTTCCGCAGGGAAAAACTGTTTTTT. Protein sequence: CASSQEIGDRGFRREKLFF.

J is TRBJ1-2 and V is TRBV18; D may be TRBD1 (5 bases). There are 15 residues in the CDR3. Between the trimmed V and J ends, which lost 2 bases and 6 bases, there was a span of 16 bases. Germline V gene data show CDR1 as KGHSH and CDR2 as LQKENI. In DNA form, the CDR3 reads TGTGCCAGCTCACCAACGGCCAGGGAGGGCGATGGCTACACCTTC. Residues: CASSPTAREGDGYTF.

This clone occurred a few times. The genes are TRBV29-1 and TRBJ1-3, with D hard to call. Between the trimmed V and J ends, which lost 5 bases and 2 bases, there was a span of 7 bases. The CDR3 has 12 residues. The germline CDR1 and CDR2 sequences are SQVTM and ANQGSEA. The chain's CDR3 is CSVRGTGNTIYF. The DNA for the CDR3 is TGCAGCGTTCGAGGGACTGGAAACACCATATATTTT. Full variable domain (rest looked up from reference TRBV29-1 and TRBJ1-3): SAVISQKPSRDICQRGTSLTIQCQVDSQVTMMFWYRQQPGQSLTLIATANQGSEATYESGFVIDKFPISRPNLTFSTLTVSNMSPEDSSIYLCSVRGTGNTIYFGEGSWLTVV.

The rearrangement links TRBV28 to TRBJ1-3, with TRBD1 as a possible D gene (5 bases). The CDR3 spans 16 residues. From germline, CDR1 is MDHEN and CDR2 SYDVKM. V was cut by 4 bases and J by 4 bases, with 17 bases left in between. The CDR3 bases are TGTGCCAGCAGTTACCAGGGATCCGGTATCGGAAACACCATATATTTT. Protein: CASSYQGSGIGNTIYF. The entire variable domain, with the rest obtained from reference TRBV28 and TRBJ1-3, is as follows: DVKVTQSSRYLVKRTGEKVFLECVQDMDHENMFWYRQDPGLGLRLIYFSYDVKMKEKGDIPEGYSVSREKKERFSLILESASTNQTSMYLCASSYQGSGIGNTIYFGEGSWLTVV.